This T cell receptor (beta chain) was identified in a study of cytomegalovirus exposure and HLA in healthy donors. Concerning this clone itself: Its target is not known.

Findings of the study overall: A later analysis reportedly identified an Asian-associated ancestry cluster as carrying fewer N-insertions than the approximately 670-donor mean. CMV serostatus was the only immune exposure information that was available. Within the data, a cluster of highly shared sequence variants was likely a sequencing artifact.

Germline V gene data show CDR1 as LNHDA and CDR2 as SQIVND (reference sequence). V shed 2 bases and J 7 bases; nucleotides not matched to a gene: 7. This CDR3 region has 15 residues. The PCR made use of 60 Vbeta and 13 Jbeta primers. TCRdb's copy holds only in-frame clones and misses some; the assay was immunoSEQ multiplex PCR. This sample's table reports over 40,000 clones. Specimen: PBMCs. This chain joins TRBV19 and TRBJ2-7; 11 bases are a match to TRBD2. The receptor's source is a middle-aged woman in good health and CMV-seronegative. CDR3 amino acids: CASSISSGRSGEQYF. The DNA for the CDR3 is TGTGCCAGTAGTATATCTAGCGGGAGGTCAGGAGAGCAGTACTTC.